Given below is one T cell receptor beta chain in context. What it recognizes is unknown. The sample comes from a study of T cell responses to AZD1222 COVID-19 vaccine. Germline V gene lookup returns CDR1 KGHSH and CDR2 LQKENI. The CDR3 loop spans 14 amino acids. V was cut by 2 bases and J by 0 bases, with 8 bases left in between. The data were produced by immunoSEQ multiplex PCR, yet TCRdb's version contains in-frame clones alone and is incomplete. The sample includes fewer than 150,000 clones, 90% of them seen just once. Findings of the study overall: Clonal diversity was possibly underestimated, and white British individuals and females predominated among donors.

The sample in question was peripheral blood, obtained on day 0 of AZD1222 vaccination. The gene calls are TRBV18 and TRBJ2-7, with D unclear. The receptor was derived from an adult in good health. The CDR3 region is CASSPSTRSYEQYF. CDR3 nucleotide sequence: TGTGCCAGCTCACCATCGACTCGCTCCTACGAGCAGTACTTC.